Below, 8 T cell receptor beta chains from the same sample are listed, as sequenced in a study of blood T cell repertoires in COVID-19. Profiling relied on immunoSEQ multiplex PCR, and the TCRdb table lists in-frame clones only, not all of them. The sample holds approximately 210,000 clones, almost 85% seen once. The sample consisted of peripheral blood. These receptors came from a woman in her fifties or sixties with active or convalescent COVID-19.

The CDR3 DNA reads TGTGCCAGCAGTTACTCTACGAGCTCCTATAATTCACCCCTCCACTTT. It specifies CASSYSTSSYNSPLHF. V usage is TRBV6-5 and J usage is TRBJ1-6, with D uncertain. Germline V gene lookup returns CDR1 MNHEY and CDR2 SVGAGI. Trimming took 0 bases from V and 0 from J, leaving 6 bases between them. CDR3 length: 16 amino acids.

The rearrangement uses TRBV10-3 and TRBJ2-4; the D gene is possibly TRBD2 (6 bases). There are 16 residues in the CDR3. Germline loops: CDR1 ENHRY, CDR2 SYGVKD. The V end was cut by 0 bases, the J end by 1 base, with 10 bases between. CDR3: CAISESPGEAKNIQYF. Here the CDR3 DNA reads TGTGCCATCAGTGAGTCGCCGGGGGAGGCCAAAAACATTCAGTACTTC.

As DNA, the CDR3 is TGCGCCAGCAGCCAACTGCTTCCAGGCACCGGGGAGCTGTTTTTT. Translating it yields CASSQLLPGTGELFF. The chain has TRBV4-1 and TRBJ2-2; D not certain. This CDR3 is 15 amino acids long. Germline V lookup: CDR1 MGHRA, CDR2 YSYEKL. Trimming pared 2 bases from V and 4 bases from J, leaving 11 bases between.

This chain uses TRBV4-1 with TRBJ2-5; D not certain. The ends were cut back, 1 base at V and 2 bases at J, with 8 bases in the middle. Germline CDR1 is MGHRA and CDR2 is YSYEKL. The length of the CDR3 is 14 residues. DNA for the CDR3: TGCGCCAGCAGCCAAGGTCAGAAACAAGAGACCCAGTACTTC. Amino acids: CASSQGQKQETQYF.

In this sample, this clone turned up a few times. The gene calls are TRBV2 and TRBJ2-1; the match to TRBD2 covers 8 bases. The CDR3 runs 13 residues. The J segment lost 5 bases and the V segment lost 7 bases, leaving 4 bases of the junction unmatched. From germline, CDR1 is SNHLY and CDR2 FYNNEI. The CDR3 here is CASKGLGDNEQFF. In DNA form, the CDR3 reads TGTGCCAGCAAGGGACTAGGGGACAATGAGCAGTTCTTC.

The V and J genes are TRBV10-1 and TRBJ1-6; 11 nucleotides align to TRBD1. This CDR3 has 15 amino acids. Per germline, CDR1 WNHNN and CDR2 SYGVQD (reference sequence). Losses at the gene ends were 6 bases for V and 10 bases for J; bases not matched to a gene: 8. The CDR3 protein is CASRHRDRGKSPLHF. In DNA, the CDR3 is TGCGCCAGCAGACACCGGGACAGGGGGAAATCACCCCTCCACTTT.

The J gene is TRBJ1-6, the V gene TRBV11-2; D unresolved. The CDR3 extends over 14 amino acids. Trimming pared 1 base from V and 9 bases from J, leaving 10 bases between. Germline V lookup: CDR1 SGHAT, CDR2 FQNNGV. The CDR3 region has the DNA TGTGCCAGCAGCTTAGGGTTGGGGAGTTCACCCCTCCACTTT. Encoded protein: CASSLGLGSSPLHF.

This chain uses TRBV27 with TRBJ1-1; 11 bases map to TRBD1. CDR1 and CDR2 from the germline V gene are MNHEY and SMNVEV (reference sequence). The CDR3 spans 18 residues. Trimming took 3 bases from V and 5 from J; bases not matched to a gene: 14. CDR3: CASSFQWGTGGTYTEAFF. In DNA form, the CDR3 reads TGTGCCAGCAGTTTCCAGTGGGGGACAGGGGGAACCTATACTGAAGCTTTCTTT.